The source of this T cell receptor beta chain is a study of T cell changes during pregnancy in multiple sclerosis. Method: immunoSEQ multiplex PCR; TCRdb's copy keeps in-frame clones and lacks some. This sample has some 70,000 clones, with roughly 90% found just once. V lost 3 bases and J lost 8; bases outside the gene matches: 10. This CDR3 is 14 amino acids long. The V gene's germline CDR1 is SGDLS and CDR2 YYNGEE. The specimen comprised peripheral blood, sampled after pregnancy. This clonotype originated in a female donor in good health, enrolled as a control in a pregnancy study. This sequence joins TRBV9 and TRBJ1-2; TRBD1 agrees at 7 bases. The CDR3, as DNA: TGTGCCAGCAGCGCCCCGGGAGGGGGCGGGGGCTACACCTTC. It codes for CASSAPGGGGGYTF.